The 30 T cell receptor beta chains below all came from one sample that was sequenced in a study of blood T cell repertoires in COVID-19. TCRdb keeps only in-frame clones here, not all; method: immunoSEQ multiplex PCR. The table records 150,000 to 200,000 clones, just under 90% of them present only once. The sequenced sample was peripheral blood. Source of these receptors: a woman between 70 and 85 years old with COVID-19, enrolled during active disease.

The chain joins TRBV12-5 to TRBJ1-1; TRBD1 matches at 10 bases. CDR3 length: 16 amino acids. V was pared by 6 bases and J by 4 bases, with 11 bases of the junction left unmatched. Germline V lookup: CDR1 LGHNT, CDR2 FRNRAP. The DNA of the CDR3 is TGTGCTAGTGGCCGTAGGACAGGGGGTTCTGGCACTGAAGCTTTCTTT. This encodes CASGRRTGGSGTEAFF.

Only a few counts were recorded for this clone. The J gene is TRBJ2-7, the V gene TRBV18; D is unclear. The germline V gene encodes CDR1 KGHSH and CDR2 LQKENI. V was shortened by 1 base and J by 7 bases, with 11 bases between the two germline ends. This CDR3 spans 13 amino acids. Here the CDR3 reads CASSPLIAREQYF. The CDR3 DNA follows: TGTGCCAGCTCACCACTAATCGCTAGGGAGCAGTACTTC.

This rearrangement joins TRBV6-2 or TRBV6-3 to TRBJ1-5; D gene ambiguous. V was pared by 4 bases and J by 11 bases, with 12 bases between. Germline CDR1 reads MNHEY; CDR2 reads SVGEGT. This CDR3 is 12 amino acids long. The CDR3 nucleotides read TGTGCCAGCAGTTCTACTCCTTTGACCCAGCATTTT. Translation gives CASSSTPLTQHF.

This chain links TRBV5-4 with TRBJ2-2; possible D gene TRBD2, 5 bases. The V gene's germline CDR1 is SGHNT and CDR2 YYREEE (reference sequence). V was pared by 4 bases and J by 4 bases, with 17 bases between. The CDR3 covers 16 residues. CDR3 in DNA: TGTGCCAGCAGCCGAGCGAGGGCAATTGGCACCGGGGAGCTGTTTTTT. This gives the protein CASSRARAIGTGELFF.

This clone was seen only once. The chain recombines TRBV19 with TRBJ2-5; the match to TRBD1 covers 8 bases. Germline V CDR1 and CDR2: LNHDA, SQIVND (reference sequence). The CDR3 runs to 14 residues. The V and J ends lost 4 bases and 5 bases, in that order; junction bases with no gene match: 6. CDR3 in DNA: TGTGCCAGTAGTAGGGACAGGTGGCAGGAGACCCAGTACTTC. Translated, it gives CASSRDRWQETQYF.

The chain has TRBV28 and TRBJ1-4, with D perhaps matching TRBD1 (6 bases). This CDR3 has 14 amino acids. CDR1 MDHEN and CDR2 SYDVKM come from the germline V gene. Trimming pared 5 bases from V and 3 bases from J, leaving 10 bases between. CDR3 nucleotide sequence: TGTGCCAGCAGTCAACAGGGTCCTAATGAAAAACTGTTTTTT. This sequence encodes CASSQQGPNEKLFF.

V and J are TRBV12-3 or TRBV12-4 and TRBJ1-5, with D hard to call. Trimming took 3 bases from V and 5 from J, leaving 8 bases between them. The CDR3 sequence is 13 residues long. The chain's CDR3 is CASSFAADQPQHF. The DNA for the CDR3 is TGTGCCAGCAGTTTCGCGGCCGATCAGCCCCAGCATTTT.

The J gene is TRBJ1-4, the V gene TRBV27, with a possible D match to TRBD1 (6 bases). Germline CDR1 and CDR2: MNHEY and SMNVEV (reference sequence). The CDR3 consists of 14 residues. V was trimmed by 4 bases and J by 7 bases, leaving 13 bases between them. As DNA, the CDR3 is TGTGCCAGCAGTTACAGGGCAGAGAGTGAAAAACTGTTTTTT. Encoded protein: CASSYRAESEKLFF. Full variable domain (missing parts from reference TRBV27 and TRBJ1-4): EAQVTQNPRYLITVTGKKLTVTCSQNMNHEYMSWYRQDPGLGLRQIYYSMNVEVTDKGDVPEGYKVSRKEKRNFPLILESPSPNQTSLYFCASSYRAESEKLFFGSGTQLSVL.

V and J are TRBV6-5 and TRBJ2-5; maybe TRBD1 (5 bases). The CDR3 runs 14 residues. Germline V CDR1 and CDR2: MNHEY, SVGAGI. Trimming stripped 2 bases from V and 4 bases from J, with 11 bases between. CDR3 coding DNA: TGTGCCAGCAGTTACAACAGGAAAGTAGAGACCCAGTACTTC. This sequence encodes CASSYNRKVETQYF.

The chain recombines TRBV28 with TRBJ2-1; the D gene is possibly TRBD2 (6 bases). The germline CDR1 and CDR2 sequences are MDHEN and SYDVKM. V lost 3 bases and J lost 5, with 17 bases in between. This CDR3 comprises 16 residues. The CDR3 is CASSFISGRGDNEQFF. CDR3 nucleotides: TGTGCCAGCAGTTTTATTTCTGGCCGCGGGGACAATGAGCAGTTCTTC.

The gene calls are TRBV11-3 and TRBJ1-2, with 8 positions matching TRBD1. This CDR3 comprises 14 residues. CDR1 is SGHNT and CDR2 is YENEEA in the germline V gene. V lost 5 bases and J lost 6; bases outside the gene matches: 8. This CDR3 reads CASSPPLGQDGYTF. DNA for the CDR3: TGTGCCAGCAGCCCCCCGTTGGGACAGGATGGCTACACCTTC.

The J gene is TRBJ2-1, the V gene TRBV19; D not resolved. Trimming stripped 5 bases from V and 0 bases from J, with 14 bases between. The CDR3 contains 16 residues. CDR1 and CDR2 from the germline V gene are LNHDA and SQIVND (reference sequence). The CDR3 protein is CASSVTVSLSYNEQFF. The CDR3 bases are TGTGCCAGTAGTGTAACGGTTTCCCTCTCCTACAATGAGCAGTTCTTC.

This chain joins TRBV6-5 and TRBJ1-5; 7 positions match TRBD1. The ends lost 9 bases at V and 1 base at J; junction bases unmatched: 3. This CDR3 region has 13 residues. Germline loops: CDR1 MNHEY, CDR2 SVGAGI. CDR3 nucleotides: TGTGCCAGTTCGACAGGGAGCAATCAGCCCCAGCATTTT. It yields the protein CASSTGSNQPQHF.

The chain combines TRBV7-2 with TRBJ1-5; D is uncertain. This CDR3 spans 15 amino acids. Trimming took off 5 bases at V and 3 bases at J, with 14 bases between the two ends. The germline V gene has CDR1 SGHTA and CDR2 FQGNSA. CDR3 bases: TGTGCCAGCAGCCCCGGCGGGAGTTTCAATCAGCCCCAGCATTTT. Translated, it gives CASSPGGSFNQPQHF.

The rearrangement joins TRBV28 to TRBJ1-1, with 7 bases fitting TRBD1. The J segment lost 1 base and the V segment lost 5 bases, leaving 4 bases of the junction unmatched. Germline V gene sequence: CDR1 MDHEN, CDR2 SYDVKM. CDR3 length: 14 residues. The CDR3 loop is CASSPTGRNTEAFF. DNA of the CDR3: TGTGCCAGCAGTCCGACAGGGAGGAACACTGAAGCTTTCTTT.

V and J are TRBV9 and TRBJ1-1; 7 bases map to TRBD1. Losses at the gene ends were 5 bases for V and 1 base for J; bases not matched to a gene: 2. The CDR3 runs to 13 residues. Germline-derived CDR1 and CDR2 are SGDLS and YYNGEE. This chain's CDR3 is CASRRGQNTEAFF. The CDR3 coding sequence is TGTGCCAGCAGGAGGGGGCAGAACACTGAAGCTTTCTTT.

This chain joins TRBV20-1 and TRBJ2-7; TRBD2 agrees at 10 bases. V was pared by 3 bases and J by 4 bases, with 9 bases of the junction left unmatched. Germline loops: CDR1 DFQATT, CDR2 SNEGSKA (reference sequence). This CDR3 is 15 amino acids long. CDR3 sequence reads: CSASGNSGRSYEQYF. CDR3 DNA sequence: TGCAGTGCTAGTGGAAATAGCGGGAGGAGTTACGAGCAGTACTTC.

The rearrangement joins TRBV10-3 to TRBJ1-5, with 11 bases fitting TRBD1. The CDR3 has 15 amino acids. The germline V gene has CDR1 ENHRY and CDR2 SYGVKD. V was clipped by 8 bases and J by 7 bases; unmatched bases: 10. CDR3 loop: CAIGQPGQGGQPQHF. CDR3 DNA sequence: TGTGCCATCGGTCAACCGGGACAGGGGGGCCAGCCCCAGCATTTT.

This chain connects TRBV2 to TRBJ2-1; D possibly corresponds to TRBD2 (6 bases). V lost 7 bases, J lost 7 bases, and 17 bases lay in between. This CDR3 is built from 14 residues. Germline values: CDR1 SNHLY, CDR2 FYNNEI. In DNA form, the CDR3 reads TGTGCCAGCATGAAGGAGGGAGCCGGGAATGAGCAGTTCTTC. Translating it yields CASMKEGAGNEQFF. The whole variable domain, remainder taken from reference TRBV2 and TRBJ2-1, is EPEVTQTPSHQVTQMGQEVILRCVPISNHLYFYWYRQILGQKVEFLVSFYNNEISEKSEIFDDQFSVERPDGSNFTLKIRSTKLEDSAMYFCASMKEGAGNEQFFGPGTRLTVL.

The chain employs TRBV27 and TRBJ2-7, with D maybe TRBD1 (5 bases). Germline-derived CDR1 and CDR2 are MNHEY and SMNVEV (reference sequence). This CDR3 comprises 15 residues. V was cut by 5 bases and J by 3 bases, with 17 bases left in between. The CDR3 nucleotides read TGTGCCAGCAGTCTTTCCCTCGGACACTACTACGAGCAGTACTTC. Its protein is CASSLSLGHYYEQYF.

The genes are TRBV19 and TRBJ1-5; D unclear. CDR1 is LNHDA and CDR2 is SQIVND in the germline V gene (reference sequence). This CDR3 has 15 amino acids. The V end lost 3 bases, the J end lost 2 bases, and 11 bases lay between the germline ends. CDR3 region: CASSIVGYGNQPQHF. Written as DNA, the CDR3 is TGTGCCAGTAGTATTGTCGGGTACGGCAATCAGCCCCAGCATTTT.

The rearrangement uses TRBV29-1 and TRBJ2-7; no firm D call. This CDR3 spans 12 amino acids. The germline V gene encodes CDR1 SQVTM and CDR2 ANQGSEA. Trimming stripped 2 bases from V and 2 bases from J, with 7 bases between. The DNA for the CDR3 is TGCAGCGTTGAAATTTGGCCCTACGAGCAGTACTTC. Encoded protein: CSVEIWPYEQYF.

This clone was seen repeatedly, ten times or more. CDR3 sequence reads: CARSVLQRTGGTDTQYF. In nucleotides, the CDR3 is TGTGCCAGAAGCGTACTTCAGCGGACGGGAGGCACAGATACGCAGTATTTT. The chain joins TRBV5-3 to TRBJ2-3; a possible D gene is TRBD2 (6 bases). TRBV5-3 is treated as an ORF (open reading frame) with a function not yet certain. This CDR3 has 17 amino acids. V gave up 4 bases and J gave up 1 base, with 19 bases separating them.

The genes are TRBV5-1 and TRBJ2-3; D ambiguous. V lost 1 base and J 0 bases, leaving 9 bases between the germline ends. Per germline, CDR1 SGHRS and CDR2 YFSETQ. The CDR3 loop spans 15 amino acids. The CDR3 DNA follows: TGCGCCAGCAGCTTGTTGGCCCTTAGCACAGATACGCAGTATTTT. Translation: CASSLLALSTDTQYF.

The rearrangement uses TRBV29-1 and TRBJ2-7, with 8 bases aligning to TRBD1. The CDR3 totals 12 residues. The J segment lost 8 bases and the V segment lost 6 bases, leaving 9 bases of the junction unmatched. The germline gives CDR1 SQVTM, CDR2 ANQGSEA. CDR3 region: CSVNKGQGKQYF. The CDR3 DNA reads TGCAGCGTAAATAAAGGACAGGGCAAGCAGTACTTC.

The genes are TRBV5-6 and TRBJ2-1; 11 nucleotides line up with TRBD2. V shed 4 bases, J shed 4 bases, and the junction held 4 bases outside the gene matches. This CDR3 comprises 15 residues. Germline assignment: CDR1 SGHDT and CDR2 YYEEEE. CDR3 sequence reads: CASSRTSGLYNEQFF. In DNA form, the CDR3 reads TGTGCCAGCAGCCGGACTAGCGGGCTGTACAATGAGCAGTTCTTC.

V usage is TRBV5-1 and J usage is TRBJ2-1, with D hard to call. Germline CDR1 reads SGHRS; CDR2 reads YFSETQ. The CDR3 extends over 14 amino acids. Between the trimmed V and J ends, which lost 0 bases and 6 bases, there was a span of 10 bases. CDR3 in DNA: TGCGCCAGCAGCTTGGGATCTGTCGGCAATGAGCAGTTCTTC. Translated, it gives CASSLGSVGNEQFF.

V usage is TRBV19 and J usage is TRBJ2-1; 11 bases match TRBD2. CDR1 and CDR2 from the germline V gene are LNHDA and SQIVND (reference sequence). V gave up 5 bases and J gave up 7 bases; unmatched junction bases: 10. The CDR3 is made up of 16 amino acids. Here the CDR3 reads CASSDLLAGAGNEQFF. The CDR3 DNA sequence: TGTGCCAGTAGTGACCTACTAGCGGGAGCAGGAAATGAGCAGTTCTTC. Drawing the rest from reference TRBV19 and TRBJ2-1, the complete variable domain is DGGITQSPKYLFRKEGQNVTLSCEQNLNHDAMYWYRQDPGQGLRLIYYSQIVNDFQKGDIAEGYSVSREKKESFPLTVTSAQKNPTAFYLCASSDLLAGAGNEQFFGPGTRLTVL.

The gene calls are TRBV5-1 and TRBJ2-2, with 13 bases lining up with TRBD2. The length of the CDR3 is 15 residues. Germline trimming cut 7 bases from V and 6 bases from J; bases unmatched to any gene: 6. Germline CDR1 and CDR2: SGHRS and YFSETQ. The CDR3 loop is CASAGLAGVAGELFF. Written as DNA, the CDR3 is TGCGCCAGCGCCGGACTAGCGGGAGTGGCCGGGGAGCTGTTTTTT.

This chain joins TRBV10-1 and TRBJ2-5; 9 bases map to TRBD1. V shed 8 bases and J 3 bases; nucleotides not matched to a gene: 4. Germline-derived CDR1 and CDR2 are WNHNN and SYGVQD (reference sequence). The CDR3 consists of 13 residues. CDR3 sequence: CASYRGLKETQYF. CDR3 DNA sequence: TGCGCCAGCTACAGGGGGCTTAAAGAGACCCAGTACTTC.